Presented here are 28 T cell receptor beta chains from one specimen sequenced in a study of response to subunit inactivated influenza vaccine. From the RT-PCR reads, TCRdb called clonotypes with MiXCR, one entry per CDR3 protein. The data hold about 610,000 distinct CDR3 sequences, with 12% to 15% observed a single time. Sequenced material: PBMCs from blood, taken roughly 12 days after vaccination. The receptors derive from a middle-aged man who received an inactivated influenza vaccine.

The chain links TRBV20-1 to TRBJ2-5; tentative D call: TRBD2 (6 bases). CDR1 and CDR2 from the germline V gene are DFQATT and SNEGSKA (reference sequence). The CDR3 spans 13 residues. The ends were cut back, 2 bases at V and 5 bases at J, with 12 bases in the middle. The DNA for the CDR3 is TGCAGTGCTAGACACGGGAGAGGGGAGACCCAGTACTTC. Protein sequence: CSARHGRGETQYF.

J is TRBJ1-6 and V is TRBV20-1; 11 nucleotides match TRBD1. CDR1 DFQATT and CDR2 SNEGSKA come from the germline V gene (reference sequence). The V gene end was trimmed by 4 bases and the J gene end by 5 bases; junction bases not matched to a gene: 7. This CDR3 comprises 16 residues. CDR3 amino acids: CSANRDRGFDNSPLHF. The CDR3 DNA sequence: TGCAGTGCTAACAGGGACAGGGGGTTCGATAATTCACCCCTCCACTTT.

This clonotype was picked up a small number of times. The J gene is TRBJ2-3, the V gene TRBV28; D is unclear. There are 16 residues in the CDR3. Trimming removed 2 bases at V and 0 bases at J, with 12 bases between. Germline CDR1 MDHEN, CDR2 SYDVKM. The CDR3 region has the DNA TGTGCCAGCAGTTTAGGCTCGTCAGTGAGCACAGATACGCAGTATTTT. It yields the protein CASSLGSSVSTDTQYF.

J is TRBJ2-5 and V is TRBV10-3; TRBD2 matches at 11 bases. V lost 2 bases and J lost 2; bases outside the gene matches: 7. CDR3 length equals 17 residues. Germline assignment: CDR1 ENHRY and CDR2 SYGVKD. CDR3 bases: TGTGCCATCAGTGAGAGTCTAGCGGGGGGCGGACAAGAGACCCAGTACTTC. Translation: CAISESLAGGGQETQYF.

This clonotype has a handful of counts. The CDR3 coding sequence is TGTGCCAGCAGCTTAGATAGCGGAAGGTACAATGAGCAGTTCTTC. It yields the protein CASSLDSGRYNEQFF. The gene calls are TRBV11-2 and TRBJ2-1, with D possibly TRBD2 on 6 matching bases. Germline-derived CDR1 and CDR2 are SGHAT and FQNNGV. The CDR3 totals 15 residues. V was trimmed by 0 bases and J by 4 bases, leaving 10 bases between them.

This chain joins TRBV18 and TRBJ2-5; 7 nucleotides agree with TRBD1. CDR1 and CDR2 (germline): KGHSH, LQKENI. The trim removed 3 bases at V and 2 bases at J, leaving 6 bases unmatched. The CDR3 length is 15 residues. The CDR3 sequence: CASSPPGQPQETQYF. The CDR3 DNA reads TGTGCCAGCTCACCGCCGGGACAGCCACAAGAGACCCAGTACTTC.

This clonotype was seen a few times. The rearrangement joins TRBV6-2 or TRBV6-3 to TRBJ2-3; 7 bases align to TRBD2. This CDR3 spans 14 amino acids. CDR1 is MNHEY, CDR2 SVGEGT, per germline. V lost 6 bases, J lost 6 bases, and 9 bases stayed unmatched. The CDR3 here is CASRKAGAGDTQYF. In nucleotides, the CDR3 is TGTGCCAGCAGAAAGGCGGGAGCGGGTGATACGCAGTATTTT.

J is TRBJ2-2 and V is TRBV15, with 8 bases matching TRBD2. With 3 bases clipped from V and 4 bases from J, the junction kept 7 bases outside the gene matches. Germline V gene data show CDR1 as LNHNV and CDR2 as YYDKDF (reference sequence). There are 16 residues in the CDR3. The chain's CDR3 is CATSRGASGSTGELFF. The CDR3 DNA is TGTGCCACCAGCAGGGGGGCTAGCGGGTCCACCGGGGAGCTGTTTTTT.

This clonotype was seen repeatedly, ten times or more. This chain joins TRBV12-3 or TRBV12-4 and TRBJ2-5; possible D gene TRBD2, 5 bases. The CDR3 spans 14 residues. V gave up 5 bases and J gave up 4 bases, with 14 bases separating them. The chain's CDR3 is CASSPRPRGETQYF. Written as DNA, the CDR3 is TGTGCCAGCAGTCCCCGACCTCGGGGAGAGACCCAGTACTTC.

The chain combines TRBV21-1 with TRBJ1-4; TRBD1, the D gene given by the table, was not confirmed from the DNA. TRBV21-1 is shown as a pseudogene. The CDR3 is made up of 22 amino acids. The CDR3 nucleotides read TGTGCCAGCAGCAAAAAAAGGGGGAGGGGACAGGGTCCCTCAGTTTGCGGGGAAAAACTGTTTTTT. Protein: CASSKKRGRGQGPSVCGEKLFF.

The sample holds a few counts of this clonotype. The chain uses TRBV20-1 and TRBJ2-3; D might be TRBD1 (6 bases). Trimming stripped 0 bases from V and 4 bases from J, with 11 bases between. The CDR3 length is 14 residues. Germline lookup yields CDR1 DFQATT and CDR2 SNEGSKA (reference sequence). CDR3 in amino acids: CSARETGRSDTQYF. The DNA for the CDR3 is TGCAGTGCTAGAGAGACAGGACGCTCAGATACGCAGTATTTT.

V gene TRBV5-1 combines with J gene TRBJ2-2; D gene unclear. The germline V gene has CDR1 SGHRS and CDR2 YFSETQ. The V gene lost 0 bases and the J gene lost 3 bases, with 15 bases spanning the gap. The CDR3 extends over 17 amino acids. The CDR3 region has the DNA TGCGCCAGCAGCTTGGAGACACGGACGGCTTACACCGGGGAGCTGTTTTTT. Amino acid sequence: CASSLETRTAYTGELFF. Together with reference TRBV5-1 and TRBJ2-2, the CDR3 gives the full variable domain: KAGVTQTPRYLIKTRGQQVTLSCSPISGHRSVSWYQQTPGQGLQFLFEYFSETQRNKGNFPGRFSGRQFSNSRSEMNVSTLELGDSALYLCASSLETRTAYTGELFFGEGSRLTVL.

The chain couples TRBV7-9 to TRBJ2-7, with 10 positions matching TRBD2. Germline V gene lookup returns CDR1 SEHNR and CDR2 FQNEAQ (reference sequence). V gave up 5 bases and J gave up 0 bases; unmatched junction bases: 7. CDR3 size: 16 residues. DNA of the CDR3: TGTGCCAGCAGCCACCCTACTAGCGGGGCCTCCTACGAGCAGTACTTC. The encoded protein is CASSHPTSGASYEQYF.

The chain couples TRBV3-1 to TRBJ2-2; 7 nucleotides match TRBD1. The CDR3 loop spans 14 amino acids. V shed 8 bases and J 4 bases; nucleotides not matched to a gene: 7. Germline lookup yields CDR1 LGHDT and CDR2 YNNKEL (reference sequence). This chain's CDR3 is CASSPGQSTGELFF. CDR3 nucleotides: TGTGCCAGCTCGCCGGGACAGAGCACCGGGGAGCTGTTTTTT.

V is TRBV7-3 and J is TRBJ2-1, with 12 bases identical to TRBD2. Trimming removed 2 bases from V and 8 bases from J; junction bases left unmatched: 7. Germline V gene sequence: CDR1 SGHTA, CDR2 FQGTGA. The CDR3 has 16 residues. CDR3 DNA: TGTGCCAGCAGCTTAGGACTAGCGGGACTCAGCGATGAGCAGTTCTTC. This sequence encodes CASSLGLAGLSDEQFF. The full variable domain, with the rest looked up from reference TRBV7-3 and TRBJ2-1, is GAGVSQTPSNKVTEKGKYVELRCDPISGHTALYWYRQSLGQGPEFLIYFQGTGAADDSGLPNDRFFAVRPEGSVSTLKIQRTERGDSAVYLCASSLGLAGLSDEQFFGPGTRLTVL.

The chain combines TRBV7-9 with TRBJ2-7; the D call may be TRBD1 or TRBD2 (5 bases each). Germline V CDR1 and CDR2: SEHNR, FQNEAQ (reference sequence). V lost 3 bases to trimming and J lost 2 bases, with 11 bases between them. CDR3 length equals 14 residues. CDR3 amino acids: CASSFRGRPYEQYF. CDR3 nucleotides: TGTGCCAGCAGCTTCCGGGGACGACCCTACGAGCAGTACTTC.

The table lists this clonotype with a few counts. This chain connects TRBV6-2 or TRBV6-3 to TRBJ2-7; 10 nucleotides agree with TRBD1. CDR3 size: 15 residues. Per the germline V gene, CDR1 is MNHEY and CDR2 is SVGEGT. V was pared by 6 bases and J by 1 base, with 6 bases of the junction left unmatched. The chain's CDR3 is CASRTDRGLSYEQYF. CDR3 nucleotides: TGTGCCAGCAGAACCGACAGGGGGCTTTCCTACGAGCAGTACTTC.

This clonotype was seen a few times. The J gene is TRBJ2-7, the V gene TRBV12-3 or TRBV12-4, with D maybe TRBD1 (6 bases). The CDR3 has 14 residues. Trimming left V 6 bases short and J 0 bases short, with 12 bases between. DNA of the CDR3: TGTGCCAGCAGGATCCGGGACATCTCCTACGAGCAGTACTTC. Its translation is CASRIRDISYEQYF.

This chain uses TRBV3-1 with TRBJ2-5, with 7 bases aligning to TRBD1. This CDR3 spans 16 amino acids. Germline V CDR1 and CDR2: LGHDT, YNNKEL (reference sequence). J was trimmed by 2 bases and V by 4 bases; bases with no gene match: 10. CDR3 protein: CASSRQGDSGQETQYF. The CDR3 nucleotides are TGTGCCAGCAGCCGTCAGGGGGACAGTGGGCAAGAGACCCAGTACTTC.

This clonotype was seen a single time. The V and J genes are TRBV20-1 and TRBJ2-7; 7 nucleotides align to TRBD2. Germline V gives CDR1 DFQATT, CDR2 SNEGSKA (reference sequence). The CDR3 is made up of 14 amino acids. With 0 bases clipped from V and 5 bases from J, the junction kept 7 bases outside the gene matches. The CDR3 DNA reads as TGCAGTGCTAGAGATTCGAGCGGGAATGACGAGCAGTACTTC. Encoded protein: CSARDSSGNDEQYF.

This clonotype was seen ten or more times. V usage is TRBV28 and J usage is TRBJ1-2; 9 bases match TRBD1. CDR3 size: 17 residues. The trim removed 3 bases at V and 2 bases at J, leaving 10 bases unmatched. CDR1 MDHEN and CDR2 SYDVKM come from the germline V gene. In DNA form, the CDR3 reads TGTGCCAGCAGTTTGCCGGGACAGGGCCTCTTAAACTATGGCTACACCTTC. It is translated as CASSLPGQGLLNYGYTF.

The CDR3 here is CASSFRTRTVPTETQYF. In DNA, the CDR3 is TGTGCCAGCAGTTTCCGGACCCGTACGGTTCCAACAGAGACCCAGTACTTC. The V gene is TRBV28, the J gene TRBJ2-5; D unclear. Between the trimmed V and J ends, which lost 3 bases and 4 bases, there was a span of 21 bases. The CDR3 runs to 17 residues. Germline loops: CDR1 MDHEN, CDR2 SYDVKM.

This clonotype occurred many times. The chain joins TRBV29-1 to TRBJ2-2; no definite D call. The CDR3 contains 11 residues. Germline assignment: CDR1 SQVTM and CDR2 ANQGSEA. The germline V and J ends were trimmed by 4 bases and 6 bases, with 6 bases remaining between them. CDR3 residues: CSVGGAGELFF. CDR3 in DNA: TGCAGCGTTGGAGGAGCCGGGGAGCTGTTTTTT.

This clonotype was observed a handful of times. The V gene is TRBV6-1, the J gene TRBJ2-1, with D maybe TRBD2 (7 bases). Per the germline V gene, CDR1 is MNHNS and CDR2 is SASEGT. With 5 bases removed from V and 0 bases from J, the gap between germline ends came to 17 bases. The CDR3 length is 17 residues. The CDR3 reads CASSLSSRGPSYNEQFF. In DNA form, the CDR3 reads TGTGCCAGCAGTCTCTCCTCGCGGGGGCCCTCCTACAATGAGCAGTTCTTC.

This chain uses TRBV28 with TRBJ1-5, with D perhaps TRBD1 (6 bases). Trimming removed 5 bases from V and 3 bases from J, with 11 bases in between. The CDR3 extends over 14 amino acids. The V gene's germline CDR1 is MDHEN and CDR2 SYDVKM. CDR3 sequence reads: CASSRQASNQPQHF. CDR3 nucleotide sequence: TGTGCCAGCAGTCGACAGGCCTCCAATCAGCCCCAGCATTTT. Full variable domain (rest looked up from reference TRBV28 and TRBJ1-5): DVKVTQSSRYLVKRTGEKVFLECVQDMDHENMFWYRQDPGLGLRLIYFSYDVKMKEKGDIPEGYSVSREKKERFSLILESASTNQTSMYLCASSRQASNQPQHFGDGTRLSIL.

This CDR3 reads CAISLTGGDTGELFF. The CDR3 DNA reads as TGTGCCATCAGCCTGACAGGGGGCGATACCGGGGAGCTGTTTTTT. The chain uses TRBV10-3 and TRBJ2-2; TRBD1 agrees at 10 bases. Germline values: CDR1 ENHRY, CDR2 SYGVKD. With 6 bases clipped from V and 5 bases from J, the junction kept 6 bases outside the gene matches. The CDR3 loop spans 15 amino acids.

The CDR3 nucleotides are TGTGCCAGCAGCCCCACCCCTACTATTGGCTACACCTTC. It yields the protein CASSPTPTIGYTF. The chain uses TRBV11-2 and TRBJ1-2; no reliable D call. This CDR3 has 13 residues. Deletions cut 5 bases from V and 7 bases from J, with 14 bases between. Germline CDR1 and CDR2: SGHAT and FQNNGV.

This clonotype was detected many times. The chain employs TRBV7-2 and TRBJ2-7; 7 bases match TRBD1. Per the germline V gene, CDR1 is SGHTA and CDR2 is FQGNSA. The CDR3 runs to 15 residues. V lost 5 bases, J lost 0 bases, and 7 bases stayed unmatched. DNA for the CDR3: TGTGCCAGCAGCCCGCTCTGGGACAGCTCCTACGAGCAGTACTTC. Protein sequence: CASSPLWDSSYEQYF.